A single sample is the source of the 23 T cell receptor beta chains below, sequenced in a study of blood T cell repertoires in COVID-19. Sequenced by immunoSEQ multiplex PCR; TCRdb stores in-frame clones only, minus some. Among almost 400,000 clones listed, roughly 90% were seen once. The specimen was PBMCs or T cells enriched from blood (not recorded which). Receptors were obtained from a woman in her thirties with acute COVID-19.

Only one count was recorded for this clone. The chain recombines TRBV5-1 with TRBJ2-7; maybe TRBD1 (5 bases). CDR3 length equals 15 residues. Trimming took 2 bases from V and 2 from J, leaving 14 bases between them. Germline V lookup: CDR1 SGHRS, CDR2 YFSETQ. The CDR3 nucleotides are TGCGCCAGCAGCTTCGGACAACTCGGCACCTACGAGCAGTACTTC. Translated: CASSFGQLGTYEQYF.

J is TRBJ2-7 and V is TRBV7-2, with D maybe TRBD1 (5 bases). The CDR3 totals 13 residues. V was trimmed by 3 bases and J by 9 bases, leaving 15 bases between them. Germline V gives CDR1 SGHTA, CDR2 FQGNSA. The CDR3 loop is CASSFGHQDVQYF. CDR3 DNA: TGTGCCAGCAGCTTTGGACACCAAGATGTGCAGTACTTC.

The V and J genes are TRBV10-3 and TRBJ2-7, with TRBD1 matching 8 bases. The germline V gene encodes CDR1 ENHRY and CDR2 SYGVKD. The CDR3 sequence is 15 residues long. The V gene end was trimmed by 3 bases and the J gene end by 0 bases; junction bases not matched to a gene: 4. The CDR3 bases are TGTGCCATCAGTGACCACAGGGGGGTCTCCTACGAGCAGTACTTC. Translating gives CAISDHRGVSYEQYF.

This clone was detected once. The chain couples TRBV4-1 to TRBJ2-1, with D uncertain. The CDR3 totals 13 residues. CDR1 and CDR2 from the germline V gene are MGHRA and YSYEKL. V lost 4 bases and J 5 bases, leaving 9 bases between the germline ends. The CDR3, as DNA: TGCGCCAGCAGCCGGCGGTTAAACAATGAGCAGTTCTTC. This sequence encodes CASSRRLNNEQFF.

The chain joins TRBV6-5 to TRBJ1-2; maybe TRBD1 (5 bases). The CDR3 has 14 residues. Trimming took off 2 bases at V and 0 bases at J, with 7 bases between the two ends. Per germline, CDR1 MNHEY and CDR2 SVGAGI. The CDR3 nucleotides are TGTGCCAGCAGTTACGACAGCACTAACTATGGCTACACCTTC. This gives the protein CASSYDSTNYGYTF.

The rearrangement joins TRBV27 to TRBJ1-5, with D hard to call. Deletions cut 0 bases from V and 0 bases from J, with 3 bases between. The CDR3 spans 14 residues. Germline assignment: CDR1 MNHEY and CDR2 SMNVEV (reference sequence). DNA for the CDR3: TGTGCCAGCAGTTTATCCGGTAGCAATCAGCCCCAGCATTTT. Protein sequence: CASSLSGSNQPQHF.

Concerning this clone itself: At one end, the junction sequence differs from germline, possibly due to a read error. The CDR3 sequence: CATSRGEQGLESF. For the CDR3, the DNA is TGTGCCACCAGCAGGGGAGAACAGGGGTTGGAGTCCTTC. The chain joins TRBV15 to TRBJ2-7, with 7 nucleotides matching TRBD1. Germline V gene sequence: CDR1 LNHNV, CDR2 YYDKDF (reference sequence). The CDR3 extends over 13 amino acids.

This chain joins TRBV7-3 and TRBJ1-1; 10 nucleotides line up with TRBD1. Germline V lookup: CDR1 SGHTA, CDR2 FQGTGA. CDR3 length: 16 amino acids. V trimming: 5 bases; J trimming: 5 bases; junction bases outside the gene matches: 11. CDR3 loop: CASSKTSGTGETEAFF. As DNA, the CDR3 is TGTGCCAGCAGCAAAACTTCCGGGACAGGGGAAACTGAAGCTTTCTTT.

The DNA for the CDR3 is TGTGCCAGCAGCTTAACCTTGGCCAGCGGGGGCACAGATACGCAGTATTTT. This encodes CASSLTLASGGTDTQYF. The chain combines TRBV11-3 with TRBJ2-3, with 7 bases lining up with TRBD2. The J segment lost 1 base and the V segment lost 2 bases, leaving 9 bases of the junction unmatched. The CDR3 is made up of 17 amino acids. CDR1 and CDR2 (germline): SGHNT, YENEEA.

V is TRBV30 and J is TRBJ1-2; a possible D gene is TRBD1 (5 bases). The V end lost 2 bases, the J end lost 8 bases, and 21 bases lay between the germline ends. Germline loops: CDR1 GTSNPN, CDR2 SVGIG (reference sequence). This CDR3 spans 15 amino acids. In DNA form, the CDR3 reads TGTGCCTGGAGTCTAGGGGCCACCAGGATATCCGGCTACACCTTC. Its translation: CAWSLGATRISGYTF.

The chain uses TRBV30 and TRBJ1-3; the D gene is possibly TRBD1 (5 bases). This CDR3 spans 14 amino acids. Germline V CDR1 and CDR2: GTSNPN, SVGIG (reference sequence). The V end was cut by 0 bases, the J end by 1 base, with 7 bases between. The CDR3 nucleotides are TGTGCCTGGAGTGTTCGGGGGTCTGGAAACACCATATATTTT. It yields the protein CAWSVRGSGNTIYF. The full variable domain, with the rest looked up from reference TRBV30 and TRBJ1-3, is SQTIHQWPATLVQPVGSPLSLECTVEGTSNPNLYWYRQAAGRGLQLLFYSVGIGQISSEVPQNLSASRPQDRQFILSSKKLLLSDSGFYLCAWSVRGSGNTIYFGEGSWLTVV.

A note on this clone: Within the sample, other DNA sequences also encode this same CDR3. The J gene is TRBJ1-4, the V gene TRBV18; the match to TRBD1 covers 7 bases. With V trimmed by 3 bases and J by 2 bases, 3 bases remained unmatched. The CDR3 consists of 15 residues. Germline V gene lookup returns CDR1 KGHSH and CDR2 LQKENI. The CDR3 nucleotides are TGTGCCAGCTCACCCAGGGGGTCCACTAATGAAAAACTGTTTTTT. It is translated as CASSPRGSTNEKLFF. Using reference TRBV18 and TRBJ1-4 for the parts outside the CDR3, the full variable domain is NAGVMQNPRHLVRRRGQEARLRCSPMKGHSHVYWYRQLPEEGLKFMVYLQKENIIDESGMPKERFSAEFPKEGPSILRIQQVVRGDSAAYFCASSPRGSTNEKLFFGSGTQLSVL.

The gene calls are TRBV5-6 and TRBJ2-7; D gene uncertain. The length of the CDR3 is 12 residues. The V end was cut by 1 base, the J end by 4 bases, with 6 bases between. Per germline, CDR1 SGHDT and CDR2 YYEEEE. The CDR3 protein is CASSLLQYEQYF. The CDR3 DNA reads as TGTGCCAGCAGCTTGCTCCAGTACGAGCAGTACTTC.

The rearrangement links TRBV27 to TRBJ1-3; 7 bases are shared with TRBD1. Trimming removed 8 bases from V and 0 bases from J; junction bases left unmatched: 22. The CDR3 has 20 amino acids. Germline V CDR1 and CDR2: MNHEY, SMNVEV (reference sequence). The CDR3 nucleotides read TGTGCCAGCGGGTTGGGCAGGGGGGCGATATTCCCAAGCTCTGGAAACACCATATATTTT. Protein product: CASGLGRGAIFPSSGNTIYF.

The chain couples TRBV5-3 to TRBJ1-1; weak D call: TRBD1 (6 bases). TRBV5-3 falls under the ORF class, with uncertain function. The CDR3 contains 17 residues. Between the trimmed V and J ends, which lost 0 bases and 4 bases, there was a span of 19 bases. The CDR3 is CARSLVGRTDRSTEAFF. The CDR3 bases are TGTGCCAGAAGCTTGGTCGGGAGGACAGATAGAAGCACTGAAGCTTTCTTT.

This clone came up once. The chain couples TRBV27 to TRBJ1-6, with TRBD1 matching over 8 bases. Trimming removed 1 base from V and 6 bases from J; junction bases left unmatched: 5. CDR3 length: 16 residues. Germline V gives CDR1 MNHEY, CDR2 SMNVEV (reference sequence). The DNA for the CDR3 is TGTGCCAGCAGTTTATTACAGGGGACAGGTAATTCACCCCTCCACTTT. It is translated as CASSLLQGTGNSPLHF.

J is TRBJ2-5 and V is TRBV24-1; 9 bases map to TRBD2. The germline gives CDR1 KGHDR, CDR2 SFDVKD. The CDR3 is 14 amino acids. V lost 5 bases to trimming and J lost 5 bases; unmatched junction nucleotides: 5. CDR3 in amino acids: CATSGGGAGETQYF. The DNA for the CDR3 is TGTGCCACCAGTGGCGGGGGGGCCGGGGAGACCCAGTACTTC.

This clone was seen only once. This sequence joins TRBV4-1 and TRBJ1-4, with a tentative D call TRBD1 (6 bases). The CDR3 is 20 amino acids. Trimming removed 0 bases at V and 8 bases at J, with 28 bases between. Germline assignment: CDR1 MGHRA and CDR2 YSYEKL. The CDR3 DNA follows: TGCGCCAGCAGCCAAGATCACGGGGGGGCGACCACTCTTAAGATGGAAAAACTGTTTTTT. The encoded protein is CASSQDHGGATTLKMEKLFF.

The chain couples TRBV4-3 to TRBJ2-3; D possibly corresponds to TRBD2 (6 bases). The CDR3 totals 16 residues. Trimming stripped 5 bases from V and 2 bases from J, with 17 bases between. In germline, CDR1 is LGHNA, CDR2 YSLEER. The CDR3 DNA is TGCGCCAGCAGCGACCGGCCCGGGGGATCCACAGATACGCAGTATTTT. Its translation is CASSDRPGGSTDTQYF.

Note on this clone: The sample contains more than one DNA sequence encoding this CDR3. The chain links TRBV5-1 to TRBJ1-2; D is unresolved. Per germline, CDR1 SGHRS and CDR2 YFSETQ. The CDR3 extends over 13 amino acids. Trimming removed 0 bases from V and 3 bases from J, with 6 bases in between. The CDR3, as DNA: TGCGCCAGCAGCTTGGAGGGAGACTATGGCTACACCTTC. It specifies CASSLEGDYGYTF.

The rearrangement joins TRBV4-3 to TRBJ1-2; D may be TRBD1 (5 bases). The germline V and J ends were trimmed by 0 bases and 5 bases, with 19 bases remaining between them. CDR1 is LGHNA and CDR2 is YSLEER in the germline V gene. The CDR3 consists of 17 residues. As DNA, the CDR3 is TGCGCCAGCAGCCAAGAGTATTGGGGCCCATCTGGATATGGCTACACCTTC. Translation gives CASSQEYWGPSGYGYTF.

The gene calls are TRBV7-9 and TRBJ1-6; D gene unclear. V gave up 5 bases and J gave up 7 bases, with 18 bases separating them. The germline gives CDR1 SEHNR, CDR2 FQNEAQ (reference sequence). The CDR3 spans 16 residues. The CDR3, as DNA: TGTGCCAGCAGCGACTCTCAGCGATGGCTAAATTCACCCCTCCACTTT. Translated, it gives CASSDSQRWLNSPLHF.

The V call is TRBV6-2 or TRBV6-3, the J call TRBJ1-6; 8 nucleotides match TRBD1. This CDR3 spans 17 amino acids. J was trimmed by 7 bases and V by 2 bases; bases with no gene match: 10. Germline lookup yields CDR1 MNHEY and CDR2 SVGEGT. CDR3 loop: CASSYEIRGRRNSPLHF. DNA for the CDR3: TGTGCCAGCAGTTACGAGATCAGGGGGCGCCGAAATTCACCCCTCCACTTT.